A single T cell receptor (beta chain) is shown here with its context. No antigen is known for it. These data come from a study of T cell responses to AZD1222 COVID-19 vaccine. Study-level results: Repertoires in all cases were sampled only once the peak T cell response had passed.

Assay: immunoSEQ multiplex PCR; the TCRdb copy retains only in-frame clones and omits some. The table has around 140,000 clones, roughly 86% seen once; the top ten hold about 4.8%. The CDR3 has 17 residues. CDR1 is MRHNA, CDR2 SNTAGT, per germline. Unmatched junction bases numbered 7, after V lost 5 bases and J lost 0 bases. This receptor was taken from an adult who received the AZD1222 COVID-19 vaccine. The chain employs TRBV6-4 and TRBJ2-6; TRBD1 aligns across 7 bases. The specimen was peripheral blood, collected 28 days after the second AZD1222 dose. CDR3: CASSRSPGGSGANVLTF. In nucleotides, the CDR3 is TGTGCCAGCAGTCGGAGTCCAGGGGGCTCTGGGGCCAACGTCCTGACTTTC.